The TCR beta chain under discussion was sequenced for a study of blood T cell repertoires in COVID-19. Study background: Sample material is recorded as cDNA or gDNA derived from T cells, B-cell-depleted T cells, or PBMCs.

Study processing details: Nucleated cell counts were estimated from reference gene primer amplification. TCRdb's table, derived via immunoSEQ multiplex PCR, lists solely in-frame clones and lacks some. That table supplies the V and J calls and clone size; D and trimming were determined from the DNA. The table has a few hundred thousand clones, about 87% seen once. There are 15 residues in the CDR3. V trimming: 2 bases; J trimming: 4 bases; junction bases outside the gene matches: 4. CDR1 is KGHSH and CDR2 is LQKENI in the germline V gene. The chain carries TRBV18 and TRBJ2-2, with 7 bases lining up with TRBD1. The specimen sequenced was peripheral blood. The TCR was taken from a woman aged 30 to 39 with COVID-19, enrolled during active disease. The CDR3 region has the DNA TGTGCCAGCTCACCAGTGTCAGGGGGCACCGGGGAGCTGTTTTTT. This sequence encodes CASSPVSGGTGELFF.